The clone carrying this T cell receptor (beta chain) was detected a few times. These data come from a study of blood T cells in healthy people across ages. At the level of the study: About one barcoded beta molecule per two T cells was captured by template switching.

Russia was home to the donors, healthy Caucasian individuals aged about 6 to 90. Total RNA, at least 5 micrograms per sample, was extracted from PBMCs. Combining a sample-barcoded 5' primer with a J-beta primer mix, a second PCR ran for 7 to 11 cycles. Each cDNA molecule, via a template-switch adaptor with 12 random nucleotides, was tagged. One entry per CDR3 protein, called by TCRdb with MiXCR from the 5' RACE reads. The sample has about 2 million distinct CDR3 sequences; about 50% are singletons. What was sequenced was blood. This TCR derives from a woman aged 40 to 55 in good health.

The CDR3 nucleotides are TGTGCCAGCAGCCGGGATCAGGCCCAAACGGTGGAAAAACTGTTTTTT. Translated, it gives CASSRDQAQTVEKLFF. The chain employs TRBV4-2 and TRBJ1-4; no definite D call. There are 16 residues in the CDR3. The V and J ends lost 4 bases and 8 bases respectively, with 20 bases between them. CDR1 is LGHNA, CDR2 YNFKEQ, per germline.